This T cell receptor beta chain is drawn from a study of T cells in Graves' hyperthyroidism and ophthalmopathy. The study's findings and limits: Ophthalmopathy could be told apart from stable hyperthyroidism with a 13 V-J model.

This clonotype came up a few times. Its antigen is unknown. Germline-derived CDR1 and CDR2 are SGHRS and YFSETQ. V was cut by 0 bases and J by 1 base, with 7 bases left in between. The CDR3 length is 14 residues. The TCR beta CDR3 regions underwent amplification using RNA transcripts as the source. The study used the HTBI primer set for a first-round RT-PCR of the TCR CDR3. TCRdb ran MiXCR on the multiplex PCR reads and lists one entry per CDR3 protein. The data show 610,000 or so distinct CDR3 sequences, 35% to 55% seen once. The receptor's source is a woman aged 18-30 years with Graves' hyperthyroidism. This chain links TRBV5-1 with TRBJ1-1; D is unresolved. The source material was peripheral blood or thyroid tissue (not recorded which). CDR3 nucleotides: TGCGCCAGCAGCTTGGGCGAGTGGAACACTGAAGCTTTCTTT. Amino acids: CASSLGEWNTEAFF.